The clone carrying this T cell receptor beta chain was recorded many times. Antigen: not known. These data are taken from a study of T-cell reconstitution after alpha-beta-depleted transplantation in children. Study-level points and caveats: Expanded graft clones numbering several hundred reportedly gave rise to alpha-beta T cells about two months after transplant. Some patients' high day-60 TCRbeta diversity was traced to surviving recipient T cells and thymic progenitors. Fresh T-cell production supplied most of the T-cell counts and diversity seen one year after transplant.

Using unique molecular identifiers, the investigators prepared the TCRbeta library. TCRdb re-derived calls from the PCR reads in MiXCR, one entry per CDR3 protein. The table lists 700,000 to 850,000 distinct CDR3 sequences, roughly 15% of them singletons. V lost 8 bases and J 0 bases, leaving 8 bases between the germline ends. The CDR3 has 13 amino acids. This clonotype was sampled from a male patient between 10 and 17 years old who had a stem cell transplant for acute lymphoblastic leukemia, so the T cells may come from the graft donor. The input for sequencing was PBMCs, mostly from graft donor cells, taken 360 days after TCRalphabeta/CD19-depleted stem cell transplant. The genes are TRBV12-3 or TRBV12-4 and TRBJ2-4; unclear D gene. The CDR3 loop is CASGPIAKNIQYF. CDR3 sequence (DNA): TGTGCCAGCGGTCCCATAGCCAAAAACATTCAGTACTTC.